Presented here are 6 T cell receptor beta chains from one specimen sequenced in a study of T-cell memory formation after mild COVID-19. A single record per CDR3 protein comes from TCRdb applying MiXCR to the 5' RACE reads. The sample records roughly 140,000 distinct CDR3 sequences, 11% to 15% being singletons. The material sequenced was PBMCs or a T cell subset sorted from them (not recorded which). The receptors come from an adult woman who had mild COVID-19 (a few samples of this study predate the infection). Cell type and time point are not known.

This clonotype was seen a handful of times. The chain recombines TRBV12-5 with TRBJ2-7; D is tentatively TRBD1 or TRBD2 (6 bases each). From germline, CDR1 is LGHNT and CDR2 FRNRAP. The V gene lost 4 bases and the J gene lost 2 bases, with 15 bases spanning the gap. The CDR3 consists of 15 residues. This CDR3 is CASGSPRGLTYEQYF. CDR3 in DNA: TGTGCTAGTGGTTCCCCTCGGGGGCTGACCTACGAGCAGTACTTC. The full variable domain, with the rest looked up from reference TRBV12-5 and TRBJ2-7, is DARVTQTPRHKVTEMGQEVTMRCQPILGHNTVFWYRQTMMQGLELLAYFRNRAPLDDSGMPKDRFSAEMPDATLATLKIQPSEPRDSAVYFCASGSPRGLTYEQYFGPGTRLTVT.

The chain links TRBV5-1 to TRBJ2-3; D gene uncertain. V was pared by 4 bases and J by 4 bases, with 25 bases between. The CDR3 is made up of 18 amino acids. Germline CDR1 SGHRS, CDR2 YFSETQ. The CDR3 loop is CASSQPAYTTPFPDTQYF. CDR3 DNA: TGCGCCAGCAGCCAGCCAGCTTACACGACGCCCTTCCCAGATACGCAGTATTTT.

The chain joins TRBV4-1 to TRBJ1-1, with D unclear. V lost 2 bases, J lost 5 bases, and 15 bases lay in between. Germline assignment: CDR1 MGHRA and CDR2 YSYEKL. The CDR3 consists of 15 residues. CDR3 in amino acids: CASSQHTGSGTEAFF. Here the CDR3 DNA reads TGCGCCAGCAGCCAACATACCGGGAGTGGGACTGAAGCTTTCTTT.

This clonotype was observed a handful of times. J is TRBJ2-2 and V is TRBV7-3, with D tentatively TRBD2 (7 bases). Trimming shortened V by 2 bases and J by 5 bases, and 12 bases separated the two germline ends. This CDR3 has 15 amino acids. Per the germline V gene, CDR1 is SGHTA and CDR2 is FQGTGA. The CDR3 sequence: CASSLAGALTGELFF. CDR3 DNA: TGTGCCAGCAGCTTAGCGGGGGCTCTAACCGGGGAGCTGTTTTTT.

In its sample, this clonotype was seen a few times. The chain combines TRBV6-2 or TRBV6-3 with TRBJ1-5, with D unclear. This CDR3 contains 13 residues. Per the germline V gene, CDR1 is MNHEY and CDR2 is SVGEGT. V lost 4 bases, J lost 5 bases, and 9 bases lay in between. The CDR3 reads CASSSDFDQPQHF. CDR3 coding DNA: TGTGCCAGCAGTTCGGATTTTGATCAGCCCCAGCATTTT.

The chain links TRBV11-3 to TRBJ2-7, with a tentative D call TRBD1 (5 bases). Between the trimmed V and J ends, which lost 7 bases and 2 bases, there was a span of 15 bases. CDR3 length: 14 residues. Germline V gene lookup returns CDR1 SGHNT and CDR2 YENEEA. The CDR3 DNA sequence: TGTGCCAGCACCGCTCGACAGTCGCCCTACGAGCAGTACTTC. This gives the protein CASTARQSPYEQYF.